The next 18 T cell receptor beta chains were all read from a single sample in a study of siplizumab effects on memory and regulatory T cells (dated by TCRdb to about 2019). Libraries came from the immunoSEQ multiplex PCR assay. The table was pulled from immuneACCESS by TCRdb, which kept in-frame rearrangements only. Such tables lose some clones; where checked, under half of the loss comes from unresolved V genes, and the rest has no known cause. The sample table lists over 100,000 clones, 80% to 95% of them with a count of one. The ten largest clones take up 0.85% to 1.2% of the sample. The sequenced sample was CD4+ T cells sorted from blood. Receptors originate from a human donor in good health.

This chain uses TRBV5-1 with TRBJ2-1; no clear D. V lost 5 bases to trimming and J lost 1 base, with 16 bases between them. The CDR3 sequence is 16 residues long. Germline V CDR1 and CDR2: SGHRS, YFSETQ. CDR3 region: CASRESLSRSYNEQFF. Here the CDR3 DNA reads TGCGCCAGCAGGGAATCGTTGAGCCGGTCCTACAATGAGCAGTTCTTC.

The V and J genes are TRBV19 and TRBJ1-5; D gene unclear. Deletions cut 1 base from V and 7 bases from J, with 5 bases between. The germline gives CDR1 LNHDA, CDR2 SQIVND (reference sequence). The CDR3 spans 12 residues. CDR3 DNA sequence: TGTGCCAGTAGTATAGTAGGACAGCCCCAGCATTTT. Its protein product is CASSIVGQPQHF.

The V call is TRBV5-4, the J call TRBJ1-2; D call uncertain. The V and J ends lost 5 bases and 0 bases respectively, with 17 bases between them. The length of the CDR3 is 16 residues. Germline assignment: CDR1 SGHNT and CDR2 YYREEE (reference sequence). CDR3 coding DNA: TGTGCCAGCAGTATTTTCGCGGCAACCACTAACTATGGCTACACCTTC. Protein product: CASSIFAATTNYGYTF. Full variable domain (missing parts from reference TRBV5-4 and TRBJ1-2): ETGVTQSPTHLIKTRGQQVTLRCSSQSGHNTVSWYQQALGQGPQFIFQYYREEENGRGNFPPRFSGLQFPNYSSELNVNALELDDSALYLCASSIFAATTNYGYTFGSGTRLTVV.

The chain is built from TRBV9 and TRBJ1-5, with D uncertain. This CDR3 has 15 amino acids. Trimming pared 0 bases from V and 1 base from J, leaving 8 bases between. Germline assignment: CDR1 SGDLS and CDR2 YYNGEE. The DNA of the CDR3 is TGTGCCAGCAGCGTAGGAGTTTTGAGCAATCAGCCCCAGCATTTT. Its translation is CASSVGVLSNQPQHF. The whole variable domain, filled in from reference TRBV9 and TRBJ1-5, reads DSGVTQTPKHLITATGQRVTLRCSPRSGDLSVYWYQQSLDQGLQFLIQYYNGEERAKGNILERFSAQQFPDLHSELNLSSLELGDSALYFCASSVGVLSNQPQHFGDGTRLSIL.

V is TRBV28 and J is TRBJ1-1, with D perhaps TRBD1 (5 bases). The length of the CDR3 is 12 residues. V shed 5 bases and J shed 8 bases, with 12 bases lying between them. Per germline, CDR1 MDHEN and CDR2 SYDVKM. DNA of the CDR3: TGTGCCAGCAGTCTCAGAACAGGAGAAGCTTTCTTT. Protein product: CASSLRTGEAFF.

This clone appeared a few times. The chain couples TRBV7-9 to TRBJ1-1; possibly TRBD1 for D (5 bases). The V end was cut by 1 base, the J end by 1 base, with 13 bases between. This CDR3 is 16 amino acids long. Germline lookup yields CDR1 SEHNR and CDR2 FQNEAQ (reference sequence). The CDR3 DNA follows: TGTGCCAGCAGCTTAGTGGGACTCTCTGGGAACACTGAAGCTTTCTTT. It encodes CASSLVGLSGNTEAFF. The full variable domain, completed using reference TRBV7-9 and TRBJ1-1, is DTGVSQNPRHKITKRGQNVTFRCDPISEHNRLYWYRQTLGQGPEFLTYFQNEAQLEKSRLLSDRFSAERPKGSFSTLEIQRTEQGDSAMYLCASSLVGLSGNTEAFFGQGTRLTVV.

The rearrangement uses TRBV4-1 and TRBJ2-5; no definite D call. The CDR3 has 12 residues. The germline V gene has CDR1 MGHRA and CDR2 YSYEKL. V lost 1 base, J lost 7 bases, and 7 bases lay in between. The CDR3 sequence is CASSQALGTQYF. The CDR3 coding sequence is TGCGCCAGCAGCCAAGCTCTTGGGACCCAGTACTTC.

This chain connects TRBV30 to TRBJ2-1; D is undetermined. The CDR3 contains 12 residues. CDR1 is GTSNPN and CDR2 is SVGIG in the germline V gene (reference sequence). V was clipped by 1 base and J by 4 bases, with 5 bases between them. Here the CDR3 DNA reads TGTGCCTGGAGTGGGCCGTACAATGAGCAGTTCTTC. Residues: CAWSGPYNEQFF.

This sequence joins TRBV5-1 and TRBJ1-1, with D tentatively TRBD1 (5 bases). With 2 bases removed from V and 4 bases from J, the gap between germline ends came to 18 bases. Germline V CDR1 and CDR2: SGHRS, YFSETQ. The CDR3 totals 16 residues. Here the CDR3 reads CASSFFSVQGITEAFF. In DNA, the CDR3 is TGCGCCAGCAGCTTCTTTTCGGTTCAGGGTATCACTGAAGCTTTCTTT.

The chain couples TRBV5-1 to TRBJ2-7; D may be TRBD1 or TRBD2 (5 bases each). From germline, CDR1 is SGHRS and CDR2 YFSETQ. The CDR3 has 14 residues. Trimming removed 4 bases from V and 7 bases from J, with 18 bases in between. The CDR3: CASSIRDHLREQYF. The CDR3 nucleotides are TGCGCCAGCAGCATCCGGGACCACCTGAGGGAGCAGTACTTC.

The chain couples TRBV11-2 to TRBJ1-1; D not resolved. Trimming removed 5 bases at V and 0 bases at J, with 10 bases between. Germline loops: CDR1 SGHAT, CDR2 FQNNGV. The CDR3 sequence is 14 residues long. CDR3 sequence reads: CASSAVRVNTEAFF. The CDR3, as DNA: TGTGCCAGCAGCGCAGTAAGGGTGAACACTGAAGCTTTCTTT.

This chain uses TRBV28 with TRBJ2-1; 7 bases map to TRBD1. CDR3 size: 17 residues. The V gene's germline CDR1 is MDHEN and CDR2 SYDVKM. The trim removed 4 bases at V and 6 bases at J, leaving 15 bases unmatched. The CDR3 reads CASSSPYSRGYGNEQFF. The CDR3 region has the DNA TGTGCCAGCAGTTCCCCTTATAGCAGGGGGTATGGCAATGAGCAGTTCTTC.

The chain uses TRBV19 and TRBJ1-2, with D possibly being TRBD1 (5 bases). This CDR3 region has 14 residues. Germline CDR1 LNHDA, CDR2 SQIVND (reference sequence). The germline V and J ends were trimmed by 4 bases and 8 bases, with 17 bases remaining between them. The CDR3 is CASSTPFRGGGYTF. The CDR3 DNA is TGTGCCAGTAGTACCCCCTTTAGGGGAGGCGGCTACACCTTC.

The chain is built from TRBV30 and TRBJ1-5; unclear D gene. Looked up from germline, CDR1 is GTSNPN and CDR2 is SVGIG (reference sequence). The V gene lost 1 base and the J gene lost 2 bases, with 3 bases spanning the gap. This CDR3 has 12 amino acids. CDR3 residues: CAWSEGNQPQHF. The CDR3 region has the DNA TGTGCCTGGAGTGAGGGCAATCAGCCCCAGCATTTT.

This rearrangement joins TRBV18 to TRBJ1-1; D is unresolved. There are 12 residues in the CDR3. Germline lookup yields CDR1 KGHSH and CDR2 LQKENI. Trimming shortened V by 2 bases and J by 5 bases, and 6 bases separated the two germline ends. CDR3 DNA sequence: TGTGCCAGCTCACCAGCGAGGACTGAAGCTTTCTTT. Translation gives CASSPARTEAFF.

The CDR3 reads CASSYSFGAQHF. In DNA, the CDR3 is TGTGCCAGCAGTTACTCGTTCGGGGCCCAGCATTTT. The chain couples TRBV6-6 to TRBJ1-5; D gene uncertain. Trimming took 0 bases from V and 11 from J, leaving 8 bases between them. From germline, CDR1 is MNHNY and CDR2 SVGAGI (reference sequence). The CDR3 runs to 12 residues.

The chain is built from TRBV30 and TRBJ2-5; 12 nucleotides align to TRBD1. This CDR3 has 15 amino acids. CDR1 and CDR2 (germline): GTSNPN, SVGIG (reference sequence). J was trimmed by 7 bases and V by 7 bases; bases with no gene match: 13. The CDR3 spells CASLGQGARGGTQYF. The DNA of the CDR3 is TGTGCCTCCCTGGGACAGGGGGCCAGGGGTGGGACCCAGTACTTC.

This clone was picked up one time. The chain combines TRBV19 with TRBJ2-6; D gene unclear. CDR1 and CDR2 (germline): LNHDA, SQIVND (reference sequence). Trimming stripped 7 bases from V and 1 base from J, with 8 bases between. The CDR3 has 14 amino acids. CDR3 in amino acids: CASMWFSGANVLTF. The CDR3 DNA is TGTGCCAGTATGTGGTTTTCTGGGGCCAACGTCCTGACTTTC.